The 29 T cell receptor beta chains below come from one sample, sequenced in a study of human T cells and chemical hapten exposure. The sample's time point: pre-sensitization, week 0. The treatment denotes: therapeutic diphenylcyclopropenone sensitization with weekly scalp DPC. Each CDR3 protein is one row after TCRdb ran MiXCR on the RACE reads. The table includes 280,000 or so distinct CDR3 sequences, around 7.3% detected once. The sample was whole blood, taken in connection with sensitization to the hapten diphenylcyclopropenone (DPC). Every receptor here comes from a man aged 18 to 30 with alopecia areata. Some clones in this sample may be carry-over from other donors' samples.

In this sample, this clonotype turned up a few times. V gene TRBV28 combines with J gene TRBJ2-5; 8 bases line up with TRBD1. Germline V CDR1 and CDR2: MDHEN, SYDVKM. With V trimmed by 5 bases and J by 3 bases, 14 bases remained unmatched. This CDR3 has 17 residues. Here the CDR3 reads CASSPIFLDREEETQYF. CDR3 sequence (DNA): TGTGCCAGCAGTCCTATTTTCCTGGACAGGGAGGAAGAGACCCAGTACTTC.

The rearrangement links TRBV29-1 to TRBJ2-7; 9 nucleotides agree with TRBD1. The CDR3 totals 11 residues. J gave up 10 bases and V 5 bases, and 6 bases lay outside the gene matches. Germline V gives CDR1 SQVTM, CDR2 ANQGSEA. CDR3 coding DNA: TGCAGCGTTTCGACAGGGGGACAACAGTACGTC. Translated, it gives CSVSTGGQQYV.

This clonotype was counted a few times. The V call is TRBV12-3 or TRBV12-4, the J call TRBJ1-2; D call uncertain. The CDR3 length is 13 residues. Trimming stripped 5 bases from V and 1 base from J, with 8 bases between. CDR3 sequence: CASSPSSNYGYTF. In nucleotides, the CDR3 is TGTGCCAGCAGTCCGTCAAGTAACTATGGCTACACCTTC.

This clonotype has ten or more counts. V gene TRBV20-1 combines with J gene TRBJ1-2; no clear D gene. The CDR3 sequence is 14 residues long. Trimming cost V 2 bases and J 3 bases, with 13 bases left between them. Germline CDR1 DFQATT, CDR2 SNEGSKA (reference sequence). The CDR3 DNA follows: TGCAGTGCTAGAAGTCCCCCAAGGGACTATGGCTACACCTTC. Its translation: CSARSPPRDYGYTF.

This clonotype has a count of ten or more. This sequence joins TRBV12-3 or TRBV12-4 and TRBJ1-1; D ambiguous. This CDR3 contains 11 residues. Trimming cost V 3 bases and J 6 bases, with 5 bases left between them. CDR3 bases: TGTGCCAGCAGTTTCGGTGCTGAAGCTTTCTTT. This codes for CASSFGAEAFF.

The table lists this clonotype with many counts. This rearrangement joins TRBV12-3 or TRBV12-4 to TRBJ1-6; the D is unclear. The CDR3 runs 13 residues. V lost 6 bases, J lost 0 bases, and 3 bases lay in between. Here the CDR3 DNA reads TGTGCCAGCAGCTACTCCTATAATTCACCCCTCCACTTT. Residues: CASSYSYNSPLHF.

This clonotype was detected many times. This sequence joins TRBV2 and TRBJ1-1, with D unclear. The germline gives CDR1 SNHLY, CDR2 FYNNEI. CDR3 length: 13 amino acids. Deletions cut 4 bases from V and 7 bases from J, with 13 bases between. The CDR3 region is CASSVYFSREAFF. CDR3 DNA: TGTGCCAGCAGTGTTTATTTTTCTCGTGAAGCTTTCTTT.

This chain links TRBV12-3 or TRBV12-4 with TRBJ2-7, with 9 bases that match TRBD2. The CDR3 runs 15 residues. J lost 2 bases, V lost 1 base, and 3 bases had no gene match. The CDR3 spells CASSLGAGGPYEQYV. In DNA, the CDR3 is TGTGCCAGCAGTTTAGGAGCGGGGGGCCCCTACGAGCAGTACGTC.

In its sample, this clonotype was seen a few times. This chain links TRBV19 with TRBJ2-3; TRBD2 might be the D (6 bases). The CDR3 sequence is 14 residues long. Germline CDR1 reads LNHDA; CDR2 reads SQIVND (reference sequence). V was clipped by 6 bases and J by 0 bases, with 10 bases between them. CDR3 in DNA: TGTGCCAGTAGACTACTAGCTAGCACAGATACGCAGTATTTT. It yields the protein CASRLLASTDTQYF.

The V and J genes are TRBV4-3 and TRBJ2-1; 8 positions match TRBD2. Per the germline V gene, CDR1 is LGHNA and CDR2 is YSLEER. V was clipped by 3 bases and J by 0 bases; unmatched bases: 4. The CDR3 length is 16 residues. The CDR3 region is CASSQSGTSSYNEQFF. CDR3 sequence (DNA): TGCGCCAGCAGCCAGTCCGGGACTAGCTCCTACAATGAGCAGTTCTTC.

The V call is TRBV20-1, the J call TRBJ2-7, with TRBD2 matching 8 bases. Germline lookup yields CDR1 DFQATT and CDR2 SNEGSKA (reference sequence). This CDR3 is 14 amino acids long. The junction had 3 bases not matched to a gene; V was cut back by 2 bases and J by 0 bases. CDR3 in DNA: TGCAGTGCTAGACGGGGGGGCAACTCCTACGAGCAGTACTTC. It is translated as CSARRGGNSYEQYF.

Ten or more counts support this clonotype. The rearrangement uses TRBV4-3 and TRBJ2-6; D unresolved. V was shortened by 0 bases and J by 6 bases, with 6 bases between the two germline ends. The CDR3 covers 14 residues. Germline V gene sequence: CDR1 LGHNA, CDR2 YSLEER. CDR3 region: CASSQEVEANVLTF. The CDR3 DNA follows: TGCGCCAGCAGCCAAGAGGTGGAGGCCAACGTCCTGACTTTC.

The chain joins TRBV28 to TRBJ1-5; D ambiguous. V was trimmed by 7 bases and J by 2 bases, leaving 15 bases between them. The germline CDR1 and CDR2 sequences are MDHEN and SYDVKM. CDR3 length: 15 amino acids. DNA for the CDR3: TGTGCCAGCACTACTGCCGGGCCCCGCAATCAGCCCCAGCATTTT. It is translated as CASTTAGPRNQPQHF.

This chain links TRBV6-2 or TRBV6-3 with TRBJ1-5; D is unresolved. V was clipped by 9 bases and J by 7 bases, with 13 bases between them. The CDR3 is made up of 12 amino acids. Germline lookup yields CDR1 MNHEY and CDR2 SVGEGT. CDR3 coding DNA: TGTGCCAGTCAACCGGGAGGACAGCCCCAGCATTTT. It is translated as CASQPGGQPQHF.

The sample holds many counts of this clonotype. The chain is built from TRBV5-6 and TRBJ2-2; no reliable D call. The germline V and J ends were trimmed by 1 base and 1 base, with 8 bases remaining between them. The germline CDR1 and CDR2 sequences are SGHDT and YYEEEE. The CDR3 runs to 15 residues. The CDR3 spells CASSLWAGNTGELFF. CDR3 bases: TGTGCCAGCAGCTTGTGGGCAGGGAACACCGGGGAGCTGTTTTTT.

The V call is TRBV5-1, the J call TRBJ2-3, with TRBD1 identical over 7 bases. The germline CDR1 and CDR2 sequences are SGHRS and YFSETQ. This CDR3 is built from 13 residues. V shed 0 bases and J 14 bases; nucleotides not matched to a gene: 9. Here the CDR3 reads CASSLEGGGSPYF. The CDR3 nucleotides read TGCGCCAGCAGCTTGGAAGGGGGCGGGTCCCCGTATTTT.

In its sample, this clonotype was seen a few times. The rearrangement joins TRBV7-8 to TRBJ2-2, with D maybe TRBD1 (6 bases). The ends were cut back, 8 bases at V and 6 bases at J, with 16 bases in the middle. CDR3 length: 14 amino acids. Germline CDR1 SGHVS, CDR2 FQNEAQ. The CDR3 reads CASPRNRDPGELFF. For the CDR3, the DNA is TGTGCCAGCCCCCGAAACAGGGATCCCGGGGAGCTGTTTTTT. The full variable domain, with the rest looked up from reference TRBV7-8 and TRBJ2-2, is GAGVSQSPRYKVAKRGQDVALRCDPISGHVSLFWYQQALGQGPEFLTYFQNEAQLDKSGLPSDRFFAERPEGSVSTLKIQRTQQEDSAVYLCASPRNRDPGELFFGEGSRLTVL.

The CDR3 region is CASSSWGSPGGKYEQYF. The CDR3 nucleotides read TGCGCCAGCAGCTCTTGGGGGTCGCCAGGAGGAAAATACGAGCAGTACTTC. The chain recombines TRBV5-1 with TRBJ2-7, with D possibly being TRBD1 or TRBD2 (5 bases each). CDR3 length equals 17 residues. CDR1 is SGHRS and CDR2 is YFSETQ in the germline V gene. Trimming took off 3 bases at V and 4 bases at J, with 23 bases between the two ends.

The genes are TRBV18 and TRBJ2-1; 9 nucleotides match TRBD2. The CDR3 has 15 amino acids. The V gene end was trimmed by 3 bases and the J gene end by 4 bases; junction bases not matched to a gene: 4. Germline V gene sequence: CDR1 KGHSH, CDR2 LQKENI. The DNA for the CDR3 is TGTGCCAGCTCACCCAGCGGGGGGTTGTACAATGAGCAGTTCTTC. Translating it yields CASSPSGGLYNEQFF.

J is TRBJ2-2 and V is TRBV20-1; 9 nucleotides match TRBD2. V gave up 5 bases and J gave up 6 bases; unmatched junction bases: 7. The CDR3 is made up of 14 amino acids. Looked up from germline, CDR1 is DFQATT and CDR2 is SNEGSKA (reference sequence). This chain's CDR3 is CSASSGAIAGELFF. The CDR3 DNA is TGCAGTGCTTCTAGCGGGGCGATCGCCGGGGAGCTGTTTTTT.

In its sample, this clonotype was seen a few times. This chain connects TRBV5-1 to TRBJ1-4; 8 nucleotides line up with TRBD1. Trimming removed 5 bases from V and 2 bases from J; junction bases left unmatched: 5. The CDR3 totals 15 residues. Germline CDR1 and CDR2: SGHRS and YFSETQ. The DNA of the CDR3 is TGCGCCAGCAGATCCAGGGGGCCGACTAATGAAAAACTGTTTTTT. It codes for CASRSRGPTNEKLFF.

J is TRBJ1-5 and V is TRBV11-2, with TRBD1 matching 7 bases. The V segment lost 5 bases and the J segment 5 bases; nucleotides outside the gene matches: 12. This CDR3 comprises 16 residues. Germline V lookup: CDR1 SGHAT, CDR2 FQNNGV. The CDR3: CASSHRFRRGYQPQHF. DNA of the CDR3: TGTGCCAGCAGCCACCGGTTCCGCAGGGGGTATCAGCCCCAGCATTTT.

This clonotype was seen at least ten times. At one end the junction does not follow the germline gene, possibly because of a read error. The chain has TRBV5-1 and TRBJ1-1; D might be TRBD1 (5 bases). The CDR3 is 12 amino acids. Per germline, CDR1 SGHRS and CDR2 YFSETQ. Here the CDR3 reads CASSLGDTEAFF. For the CDR3, the DNA is TGTGCCAGCAGTTTGGGGGACACTGAAGCTTTCTTT.

As concerns this clonotype: Possible read error: a much larger clone is one base away. The CDR3 coding sequence is TGTGCCAGCAGCGTGGGGGAAAAACTGTTTTTT. This codes for CASSVGEKLFF. This chain uses TRBV7-8 with TRBJ1-4; D is unresolved. V was shortened by 5 bases and J by 8 bases, with 6 bases between the two germline ends. The CDR3 is 11 residues long. Germline lookup yields CDR1 SGHVS and CDR2 FQNEAQ.

The chain combines TRBV4-3 with TRBJ2-3; D might be TRBD1 (6 bases). The CDR3 totals 14 residues. Germline values: CDR1 LGHNA, CDR2 YSLEER. With 0 bases removed from V and 7 bases from J, the gap between germline ends came to 11 bases. The CDR3 nucleotides are TGCGCCAGCAGCCAAGATCGGCAGGGGCATACGCAGTATTTT. It codes for CASSQDRQGHTQYF.

V is TRBV7-9 and J is TRBJ2-4; 7 bases line up with TRBD2. The CDR3 totals 14 residues. The germline V gene encodes CDR1 SEHNR and CDR2 FQNEAQ (reference sequence). With 3 bases clipped from V and 6 bases from J, the junction kept 5 bases outside the gene matches. The CDR3 loop is CASSFGRVPNIQYF. Here the CDR3 DNA reads TGTGCCAGCAGCTTTGGGAGGGTTCCAAACATTCAGTACTTC.

This clonotype was observed many times. The chain joins TRBV18 to TRBJ2-5; D remains ambiguous. The CDR3 has 12 amino acids. The V end lost 1 base, the J end lost 2 bases, and 2 bases lay between the germline ends. Germline lookup yields CDR1 KGHSH and CDR2 LQKENI. The CDR3 bases are TGTGCCAGCTCACCACGGCAAGAGACCCAGTACTTC. This translates into CASSPRQETQYF. Filled out from reference TRBV18 and TRBJ2-5, the complete variable domain reads NAGVMQNPRHLVRRRGQEARLRCSPMKGHSHVYWYRQLPEEGLKFMVYLQKENIIDESGMPKERFSAEFPKEGPSILRIQQVVRGDSAAYFCASSPRQETQYFGPGTRLLVL.

The genes are TRBV6-2 or TRBV6-3 and TRBJ2-7; 7 bases map to TRBD1. V shed 6 bases, J shed 1 base, and the junction held 12 bases outside the gene matches. There are 16 residues in the CDR3. Germline V gene data show CDR1 as MNHEY and CDR2 as SVGEGT. The CDR3 sequence is CASSPPTGVGSYEQYV. The CDR3 nucleotides are TGTGCCAGCAGCCCCCCCACAGGGGTCGGGTCCTACGAGCAGTACGTC.

This clonotype was counted between two and nine times. V is TRBV4-1 and J is TRBJ1-5; TRBD1 might be the D (6 bases). Trimming stripped 0 bases from V and 3 bases from J, with 12 bases between. This CDR3 is built from 16 residues. Looked up from germline, CDR1 is MGHRA and CDR2 is YSYEKL. CDR3 DNA: TGCGCCAGCAGCCAAGAGTTTATGGGACACAATCAGCCCCAGCATTTT. Translated, it gives CASSQEFMGHNQPQHF.